This TCR beta chain was identified in a study of TIL therapy for anti-PD-1-resistant metastatic lung cancer. Study as a whole: Patients then received nivolumab; progressors got lymphodepletion, TIL and IL-2. By whole-exome sequencing, median non-synonymous tumor mutation burden was more than 1.2 mutations per megabase. Study outcomes and limitations: Treatment-naive, never-smoker and oncogene-addicted patients were overrepresented in this highly selected cohort.

V was shortened by 7 bases and J by 0 bases, with 10 bases between the two germline ends. Germline lookup yields CDR1 LGHNT and CDR2 FRNRAP. The CDR3 loop spans 13 amino acids. This sample's time point: pre-treatment sample, taken before nivolumab and TIL therapy. On this clone itself: What it binds is unknown.

Sequencing used immunoSEQ v3. Survey-level samples got roughly 1.9 million read pairs; deep-level samples got roughly 4.5-6.5 million. Some clones are missing from TCRdb's copy, which holds only in-frame ones; the method was immunoSEQ multiplex PCR. Among 20,000 to 25,000 clones listed, around 76% were seen once. The chain joins TRBV12-5 to TRBJ2-7, with D maybe TRBD1 (5 bases). This sample comprised blood, obtained at baseline. This TCR derives from a person aged 25 to 80 with non-small cell lung cancer. The CDR3 region is CASARTNSYEQYF. The CDR3 DNA sequence: TGTGCTAGTGCCCGGACAAACTCCTACGAGCAGTACTTC. The variable domain in full, with the rest retrieved from reference TRBV12-5 and TRBJ2-7, is DARVTQTPRHKVTEMGQEVTMRCQPILGHNTVFWYRQTMMQGLELLAYFRNRAPLDDSGMPKDRFSAEMPDATLATLKIQPSEPRDSAVYFCASARTNSYEQYFGPGTRLTVT.